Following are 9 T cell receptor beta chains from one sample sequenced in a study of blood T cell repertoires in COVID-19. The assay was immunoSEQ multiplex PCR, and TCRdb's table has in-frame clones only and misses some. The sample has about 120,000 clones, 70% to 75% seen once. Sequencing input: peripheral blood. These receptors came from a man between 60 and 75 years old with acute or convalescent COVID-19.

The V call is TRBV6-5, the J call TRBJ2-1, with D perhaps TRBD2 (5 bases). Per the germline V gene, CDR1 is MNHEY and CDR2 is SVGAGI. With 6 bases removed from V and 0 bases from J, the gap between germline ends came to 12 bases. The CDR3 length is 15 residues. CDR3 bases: TGTGCCAGCAGGACAAGCGGAAGCTCCTACAATGAGCAGTTCTTC. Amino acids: CASRTSGSSYNEQFF.

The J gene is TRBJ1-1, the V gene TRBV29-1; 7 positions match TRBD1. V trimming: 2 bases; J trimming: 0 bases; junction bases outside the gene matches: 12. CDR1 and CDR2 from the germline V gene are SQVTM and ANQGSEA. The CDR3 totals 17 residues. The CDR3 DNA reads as TGCAGCGTTGAAAAACAGGGGATTATAGCTGTGAACACTGAAGCTTTCTTT. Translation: CSVEKQGIIAVNTEAFF.

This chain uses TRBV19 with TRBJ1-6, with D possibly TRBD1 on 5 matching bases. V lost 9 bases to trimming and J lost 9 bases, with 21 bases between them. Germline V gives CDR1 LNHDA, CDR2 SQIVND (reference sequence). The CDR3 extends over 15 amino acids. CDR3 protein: CASSLGPQGVSPLHF. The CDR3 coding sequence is TGTGCCAGCTCCCTGGGGCCGCAAGGGGTTTCACCCCTCCACTTT.

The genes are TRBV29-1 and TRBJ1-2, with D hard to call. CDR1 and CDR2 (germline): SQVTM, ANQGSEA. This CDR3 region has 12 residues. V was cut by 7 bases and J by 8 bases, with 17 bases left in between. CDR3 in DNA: TGCAGCGCTTACTACGGAGCGGAGGGCTACACCTTC. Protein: CSAYYGAEGYTF.

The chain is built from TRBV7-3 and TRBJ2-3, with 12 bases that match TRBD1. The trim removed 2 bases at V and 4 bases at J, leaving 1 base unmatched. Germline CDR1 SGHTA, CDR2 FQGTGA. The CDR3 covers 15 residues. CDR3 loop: CASSLGTGGPDTQYF. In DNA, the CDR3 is TGTGCCAGCAGCTTAGGGACAGGGGGCCCAGATACGCAGTATTTT.

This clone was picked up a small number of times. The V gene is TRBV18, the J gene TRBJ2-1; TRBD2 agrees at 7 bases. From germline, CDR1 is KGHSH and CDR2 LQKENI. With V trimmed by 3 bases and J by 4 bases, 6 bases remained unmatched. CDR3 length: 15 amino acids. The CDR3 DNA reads TGTGCCAGCTCACCGCGGGGGTTAGAGTACAATGAGCAGTTCTTC. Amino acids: CASSPRGLEYNEQFF.

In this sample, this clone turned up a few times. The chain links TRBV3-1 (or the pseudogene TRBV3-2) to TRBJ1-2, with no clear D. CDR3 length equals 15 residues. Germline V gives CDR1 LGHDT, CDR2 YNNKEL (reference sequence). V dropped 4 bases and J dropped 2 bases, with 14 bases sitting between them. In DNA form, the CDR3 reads TGTGCCAGCAGCCCCCCGGGAGGGCGGAACTATGGCTACACCTTC. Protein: CASSPPGGRNYGYTF.

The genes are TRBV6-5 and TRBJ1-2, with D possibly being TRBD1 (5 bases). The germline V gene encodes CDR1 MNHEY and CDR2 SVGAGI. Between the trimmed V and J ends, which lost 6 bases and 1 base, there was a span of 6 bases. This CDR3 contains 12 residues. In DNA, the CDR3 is TGTGCCAGCAGAGACAGTAACTATGGCTACACCTTC. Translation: CASRDSNYGYTF.

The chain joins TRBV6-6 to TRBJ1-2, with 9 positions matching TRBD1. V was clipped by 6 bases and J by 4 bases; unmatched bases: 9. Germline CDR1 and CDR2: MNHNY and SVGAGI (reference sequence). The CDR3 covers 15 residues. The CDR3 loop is CASSPGQGISYGYTF. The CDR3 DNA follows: TGTGCCAGCAGCCCTGGACAGGGGATTAGCTATGGCTACACCTTC.